This TCR beta chain was recorded in a study of cytomegalovirus exposure and HLA in healthy donors. Findings and limits, study-wide: The authors later linked a missense DCLRE1C variant to TCR beta V- and J-gene trimming. Only CMV serostatus was available as immune exposure information.

No CMV serostatus was recorded for this donor. A remark on this clone: What it recognizes is unknown.

Germline loops: CDR1 MGHDK, CDR2 SYGVNS. Trimming removed 4 bases from V and 3 bases from J; junction bases left unmatched: 7. This CDR3 contains 15 residues. Vbeta (60) and Jbeta (13) primers were used in the PCR. Clones were read by immunoSEQ multiplex PCR, and TCRdb kept only the in-frame ones, dropping some. The sample comprises 150,000 to 200,000 clones, approximately 72% of which are singletons, and 2.5% rests with the top ten. This chain connects TRBV25-1 to TRBJ1-2; TRBD1 matches at 8 bases. The sequence came from a human donor in good health. Source material: PBMCs. In DNA, the CDR3 is TGTGCCAGCAGTGCCACAGGGGGTGAAGACTATGGCTACACCTTC. Translated, it gives CASSATGGEDYGYTF.